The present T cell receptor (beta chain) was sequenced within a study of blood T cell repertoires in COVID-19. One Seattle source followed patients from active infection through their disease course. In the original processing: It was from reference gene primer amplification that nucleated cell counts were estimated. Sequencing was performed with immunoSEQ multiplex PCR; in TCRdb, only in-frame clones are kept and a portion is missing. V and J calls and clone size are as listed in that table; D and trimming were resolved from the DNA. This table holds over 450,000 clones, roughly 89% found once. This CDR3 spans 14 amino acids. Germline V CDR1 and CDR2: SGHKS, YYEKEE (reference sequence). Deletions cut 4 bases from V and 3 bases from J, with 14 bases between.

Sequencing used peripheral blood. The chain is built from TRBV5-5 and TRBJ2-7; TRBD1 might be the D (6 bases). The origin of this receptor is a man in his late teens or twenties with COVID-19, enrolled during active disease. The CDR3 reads CASSDRTGNYEQYF. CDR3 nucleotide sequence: TGTGCCAGCAGCGACCGAACAGGGAACTACGAGCAGTACTTC.